These 25 T cell receptor beta chains share one sample of origin, sequenced in a study of blood T cell repertoires in COVID-19. The protocol was immunoSEQ multiplex PCR, while the TCRdb copy is restricted to in-frame clones and leaves out a portion. The data hold about 150,000 clones, with 88% observed a single time. Sample: peripheral blood. Every receptor here comes from a man in his forties or fifties who had recovered from COVID-19.

V is TRBV5-1 and J is TRBJ2-1; TRBD2 matches at 7 bases. CDR1 SGHRS and CDR2 YFSETQ come from the germline V gene. Trimming at V came to 1 base and at J to 2 bases, leaving 3 bases not matched to a gene. The CDR3 runs 15 residues. The CDR3: CASSLLSGTYNEQFF. CDR3 in DNA: TGCGCCAGCAGCTTGCTCAGCGGGACCTACAATGAGCAGTTCTTC.

This rearrangement joins TRBV19 to TRBJ1-1, with TRBD1 matching over 8 bases. There are 13 residues in the CDR3. The trim removed 5 bases at V and 3 bases at J, leaving 2 bases unmatched. From germline, CDR1 is LNHDA and CDR2 SQIVND (reference sequence). In nucleotides, the CDR3 is TGTGCCAGTAGTGGCAGGGGGCACACTGAAGCTTTCTTT. This encodes CASSGRGHTEAFF.

The rearrangement links TRBV9 to TRBJ2-7; no definite D call. Trimming cost V 2 bases and J 0 bases, with 9 bases left between them. This CDR3 has 14 amino acids. Germline V lookup: CDR1 SGDLS, CDR2 YYNGEE. The CDR3: CASSVESSSYEQYF. CDR3 in DNA: TGTGCCAGCAGCGTGGAGAGTTCCTCCTACGAGCAGTACTTC.

CDR3 nucleotides: TGTGCCAGCTCACGGCGGGGCCAGGAGAGGGACGAGCAGTACTTC. Residues: CASSRRGQERDEQYF. The chain joins TRBV18 to TRBJ2-7; D is perhaps TRBD2 (6 bases). V shed 4 bases and J shed 5 bases, with 18 bases lying between them. CDR3 length: 15 residues. Germline V gives CDR1 KGHSH, CDR2 LQKENI. Using reference TRBV18 and TRBJ2-7 for the parts outside the CDR3, the full variable domain is NAGVMQNPRHLVRRRGQEARLRCSPMKGHSHVYWYRQLPEEGLKFMVYLQKENIIDESGMPKERFSAEFPKEGPSILRIQQVVRGDSAAYFCASSRRGQERDEQYFGPGTRLTVT.

The chain has TRBV9 and TRBJ2-3; maybe TRBD2 (6 bases). The CDR3 consists of 14 residues. Germline V CDR1 and CDR2: SGDLS, YYNGEE. V dropped 3 bases and J dropped 2 bases, with 10 bases sitting between them. The CDR3 coding sequence is TGTGCCAGCAGCGCTGGGACTGCCACAGATACGCAGTATTTT. This gives the protein CASSAGTATDTQYF.

This clone was recorded once. The chain is built from TRBV30 and TRBJ1-6, with unresolved D. Germline lookup yields CDR1 GTSNPN and CDR2 SVGIG (reference sequence). CDR3 size: 14 residues. The V end lost 5 bases, the J end lost 10 bases, and 18 bases lay between the germline ends. CDR3 nucleotide sequence: TGTGCCTGGGCTGAGATGCCAGGCCGGTCACCCCTCCACTTT. Translating gives CAWAEMPGRSPLHF.

The chain combines TRBV19 with TRBJ1-5, with D maybe TRBD1 (6 bases). Between the trimmed V and J ends, which lost 9 bases and 3 bases, there was a span of 15 bases. This CDR3 is built from 14 residues. The germline V gene has CDR1 LNHDA and CDR2 SQIVND (reference sequence). The CDR3 DNA is TGTGCCAGCTGGCAACAGGGTCCCAATCAGCCCCAGCATTTT. Its translation is CASWQQGPNQPQHF.

V and J are TRBV6-5 and TRBJ2-3; TRBD1 matches at 7 bases. Germline values: CDR1 MNHEY, CDR2 SVGAGI. The junction had 3 bases not matched to a gene; V was cut back by 6 bases and J by 0 bases. The CDR3 consists of 14 residues. The CDR3 is CASSPTGSTDTQYF. CDR3 DNA: TGTGCCAGCAGCCCGACAGGGAGCACAGATACGCAGTATTTT.

The DNA for the CDR3 is TGTGCCAGCAGCCGTCAACCGCGGGGGGGCACAGATACGCAGTATTTT. It codes for CASSRQPRGGTDTQYF. The chain combines TRBV11-2 with TRBJ2-3; 8 nucleotides agree with TRBD2. The length of the CDR3 is 16 residues. Unmatched junction bases numbered 8, after V lost 5 bases and J lost 1 base. Germline V CDR1 and CDR2: SGHAT, FQNNGV.

CDR3 nucleotides: TGTGCCAGCAGCCAGGGACAGTGGACTGAAGCTTTCTTT. This translates into CASSQGQWTEAFF. The chain carries TRBV3-1 (or the pseudogene TRBV3-2) and TRBJ1-1; 7 positions match TRBD1. This CDR3 is 13 amino acids long. The junction had 3 bases not matched to a gene; V was cut back by 3 bases and J by 5 bases. Germline loops: CDR1 LGHDT, CDR2 YNNKEL (reference sequence).

This chain uses TRBV9 with TRBJ1-5, with TRBD1 identical over 7 bases. The CDR3 is 15 amino acids. Germline CDR1 SGDLS, CDR2 YYNGEE. After removal of 0 bases from V and 3 bases from J, the junction contained 3 bases not matched to a gene. The CDR3 loop is CASSVGTGANQPQHF. As DNA, the CDR3 is TGTGCCAGCAGCGTAGGCACAGGGGCCAATCAGCCCCAGCATTTT.

The V and J genes are TRBV9 and TRBJ1-2, with unresolved D. CDR3 length equals 16 residues. Trimming removed 0 bases at V and 2 bases at J, with 14 bases between. CDR1 and CDR2 from the germline V gene are SGDLS and YYNGEE. Here the CDR3 reads CASSVVGGAENYGYTF. CDR3 DNA sequence: TGTGCCAGCAGCGTAGTCGGCGGAGCCGAGAACTATGGCTACACCTTC.

The V and J genes are TRBV7-9 and TRBJ2-2; D may be TRBD1 (5 bases). Germline values: CDR1 SEHNR, CDR2 FQNEAQ (reference sequence). The CDR3 runs to 15 residues. V lost 1 base, J lost 1 base, and 7 bases lay in between. CDR3 in amino acids: CASSLVQGNTGELFF. The CDR3 DNA is TGTGCCAGCAGCTTAGTCCAGGGGAACACCGGGGAGCTGTTTTTT.

This clone was seen a handful of times. As DNA, the CDR3 is TGCGCCAGCAGCTTGGCCGGTGATCAGCCCCAGCATTTT. Translating gives CASSLAGDQPQHF. V gene TRBV5-1 combines with J gene TRBJ1-5; no reliable D call. Trimming took 0 bases from V and 5 from J, leaving 6 bases between them. From germline, CDR1 is SGHRS and CDR2 YFSETQ. There are 13 residues in the CDR3.

This chain joins TRBV19 and TRBJ2-1; TRBD2 matches at 13 bases. Trimming at V came to 0 bases and at J to 4 bases, leaving 9 bases not matched to a gene. From germline, CDR1 is LNHDA and CDR2 SQIVND (reference sequence). This CDR3 contains 19 residues. CDR3 coding DNA: TGTGCCAGTAGTATAGATCTGACAGGGACTAGCGGGAAATACAATGAGCAGTTCTTC. Protein: CASSIDLTGTSGKYNEQFF.

The chain joins TRBV29-1 to TRBJ2-5; 10 bases map to TRBD2. V shed 0 bases, J shed 5 bases, and the junction held 6 bases outside the gene matches. The CDR3 contains 15 residues. The germline CDR1 and CDR2 sequences are SQVTM and ANQGSEA. The CDR3 spells CSVEDPSGSWETQYF. The CDR3 DNA sequence: TGCAGCGTTGAAGATCCTAGCGGGAGCTGGGAGACCCAGTACTTC.

The chain recombines TRBV5-1 with TRBJ1-6; D remains unclear. V lost 0 bases to trimming and J lost 11 bases, with 15 bases between them. The CDR3 loop spans 15 amino acids. CDR1 and CDR2 from the germline V gene are SGHRS and YFSETQ. The CDR3, as DNA: TGCGCCAGCAGCTTGGCCAAAGCTGGTATTGCACCCCTCCACTTT. It is translated as CASSLAKAGIAPLHF.

The chain couples TRBV5-4 to TRBJ2-4, with 11 bases aligning to TRBD1. The CDR3 consists of 14 residues. The ends lost 4 bases at V and 5 bases at J; junction bases unmatched: 2. In germline, CDR1 is SGHNT, CDR2 YYREEE (reference sequence). DNA of the CDR3: TGTGCCAGCAGCCAGGACAGGGGGCAAAACATTCAGTACTTC. Protein product: CASSQDRGQNIQYF. Using reference TRBV5-4 and TRBJ2-4 for the parts outside the CDR3, the full variable domain is ETGVTQSPTHLIKTRGQQVTLRCSSQSGHNTVSWYQQALGQGPQFIFQYYREEENGRGNFPPRFSGLQFPNYSSELNVNALELDDSALYLCASSQDRGQNIQYFGAGTRLSVL.

The V and J genes are TRBV10-3 and TRBJ1-5; D unclear. V gave up 2 bases and J gave up 1 base, with 6 bases separating them. This CDR3 region has 14 residues. CDR1 and CDR2 from the germline V gene are ENHRY and SYGVKD. Here the CDR3 reads CAISEPGSNQPQHF. The DNA for the CDR3 is TGTGCCATCAGTGAGCCTGGCAGCAATCAGCCCCAGCATTTT.

This chain uses TRBV2 with TRBJ2-3; 7 bases agree with TRBD1. The CDR3 is 15 amino acids. Losses at the gene ends were 4 bases for V and 1 base for J; bases not matched to a gene: 5. Germline assignment: CDR1 SNHLY and CDR2 FYNNEI. The CDR3 DNA sequence: TGTGCCAGCAGTGGTACCGGGACAGGCACAGATACGCAGTATTTT. Its protein product is CASSGTGTGTDTQYF.

This clone appeared a few times. V usage is TRBV12-3 or TRBV12-4 and J usage is TRBJ1-1; D not resolved. V gave up 2 bases and J gave up 3 bases, with 7 bases separating them. The CDR3 consists of 13 residues. CDR3 in amino acids: CASSLLRDTEAFF. Written as DNA, the CDR3 is TGTGCCAGCAGTTTATTACGAGACACTGAAGCTTTCTTT.

This chain connects TRBV28 to TRBJ2-7; unclear D gene. CDR1 and CDR2 (germline): MDHEN, SYDVKM. The CDR3 is made up of 12 amino acids. Trimming shortened V by 6 bases and J by 0 bases, and 6 bases separated the two germline ends. DNA of the CDR3: TGTGCCAGCAGGGTGAGCTCCTACGAGCAGTACTTC. Residues: CASRVSSYEQYF. Full variable domain (outside the CDR3, taken from reference TRBV28 and TRBJ2-7): DVKVTQSSRYLVKRTGEKVFLECVQDMDHENMFWYRQDPGLGLRLIYFSYDVKMKEKGDIPEGYSVSREKKERFSLILESASTNQTSMYLCASRVSSYEQYFGPGTRLTVT.

Only a few counts were recorded for this clone. This sequence joins TRBV19 and TRBJ2-7, with 8 bases lining up with TRBD1. The germline V gene has CDR1 LNHDA and CDR2 SQIVND (reference sequence). The CDR3 is made up of 15 amino acids. With 3 bases clipped from V and 5 bases from J, the junction kept 9 bases outside the gene matches. The DNA of the CDR3 is TGTGCCAGTAGTATCCGACAGGGGCCGTATGACGAGCAGTACTTC. It translates to CASSIRQGPYDEQYF.

The genes are TRBV2 and TRBJ1-2; 9 nucleotides line up with TRBD1. Unmatched junction bases numbered 6, after V lost 6 bases and J lost 1 base. CDR3 length: 15 residues. Germline V lookup: CDR1 SNHLY, CDR2 FYNNEI. The CDR3 DNA is TGTGCCAGCAGGCGGACAGGGGACAGTAACTATGGCTACACCTTC. Residues: CASRRTGDSNYGYTF.

The chain is built from TRBV9 and TRBJ2-3, with 10 positions matching TRBD1. V dropped 4 bases and J dropped 5; count of bases not matched to a gene: 10. This CDR3 has 16 residues. Germline V gene sequence: CDR1 SGDLS, CDR2 YYNGEE. CDR3 residues: CASSRRQGALGDTQYF. The CDR3 region has the DNA TGTGCCAGCAGCCGGAGACAGGGGGCTCTTGGAGATACGCAGTATTTT.